This record looks at one T cell receptor beta chain sequence and its context. The antigen remains unidentified. This sample was taken from a study of T cell responses to AZD1222 COVID-19 vaccine. Findings and caveats of the study: Dominant at 160-218 and 743-854, vaccine-associated CD4 TCRs also spanned spike.

Sequencing was performed with immunoSEQ multiplex PCR; in TCRdb, only in-frame clones are kept and a portion is missing. The repertoire consists of 55,000 to 75,000 clones, with about three quarters occurring once and the leading ten covering 9.5% to 13%. This receptor was identified in an adult in good health. The sample consisted of peripheral blood, taken on day 0 of AZD1222 vaccination.

This chain's CDR3 is CASSPGGGGGSTDTQYF. The CDR3, as DNA: TGTGCCAGCAGCCCAGGGGGGGGCGGGGGTAGCACAGATACGCAGTATTTT. The chain links TRBV5-4 to TRBJ2-3; D might be TRBD1 or TRBD2, each matching 7 bases. The CDR3 covers 17 residues. Trimming stripped 4 bases from V and 0 bases from J, with 18 bases between. CDR1 is SGHNT and CDR2 is YYREEE in the germline V gene (reference sequence). Using reference TRBV5-4 and TRBJ2-3 for the parts outside the CDR3, the full variable domain is ETGVTQSPTHLIKTRGQQVTLRCSSQSGHNTVSWYQQALGQGPQFIFQYYREEENGRGNFPPRFSGLQFPNYSSELNVNALELDDSALYLCASSPGGGGGSTDTQYFGPGTRLTVL.